This entry lists 29 T cell receptor beta chains sequenced from one sample in a study of monozygotic twins with inflammatory bowel disease. TCRdb reprocessed the 5' RACE reads, with one entry per CDR3 protein and no DNA. The sample table includes around 450,000 distinct CDR3 sequences. Specimen: blood. These receptors were collected from a human donor with ulcerative colitis or Crohn's disease, or a healthy co-twin of an affected twin (not recorded which).

CDR3 protein: CASSLSGGVIEKLFF. The V gene is TRBV7-2, the J gene TRBJ1-4. The germline gives CDR1 SGHTA, CDR2 FQGNSA. This CDR3 contains 15 residues.

This rearrangement joins TRBV7-2 to TRBJ1-6. The CDR3 contains 14 residues. The germline V gene has CDR1 SGHTA and CDR2 FQGNSA. The CDR3 loop is CASSPTRTNSPLHF.

V usage is TRBV30 and J usage is TRBJ2-7; the TRBD1 assignment by TCRdb is unverifiable without DNA. Germline loops: CDR1 GTSNPN, CDR2 SVGIG (reference sequence). The CDR3 spans 11 residues. The chain's CDR3 is CAWGGQGISYF.

The chain employs TRBV11-2 and TRBJ2-3; TCRdb calls TRBD2, which cannot be checked without DNA. This CDR3 contains 16 residues. The germline CDR1 and CDR2 sequences are SGHAT and FQNNGV. The CDR3 sequence: CASSLFGGRAADTQYF.

V gene TRBV29-1 combines with J gene TRBJ1-1. The germline CDR1 and CDR2 sequences are SQVTM and ANQGSEA. CDR3 size: 11 residues. The CDR3 sequence: CSVIIFTEAFF.

The rearrangement links TRBV12-3 or TRBV12-4 to TRBJ1-1. The CDR3 totals 14 residues. The CDR3 region is CASSHSQGSQRVKF.

The genes are TRBV2 and TRBJ1-5; the TRBD1 assignment by TCRdb is unverifiable without DNA. CDR3 length: 14 residues. Germline-derived CDR1 and CDR2 are SNHLY and FYNNEI. This CDR3 is CASSDRGPSQPQHF.

J is TRBJ1-1 and V is TRBV2; the TRBD1 assignment by TCRdb is unverifiable without DNA. Germline-derived CDR1 and CDR2 are SNHLY and FYNNEI. The CDR3 extends over 14 amino acids. The CDR3 here is CASSARRGSTEAFF.

The chain combines TRBV27 with TRBJ2-3; the D call of TRBD1 rests on TCRdb alone, since no DNA is present to check it. This CDR3 is built from 16 residues. Per germline, CDR1 MNHEY and CDR2 SMNVEV (reference sequence). Here the CDR3 reads CASGRGGPPFTDTQYF.

This sequence joins TRBV27 and TRBJ2-7. This CDR3 has 14 amino acids. The germline V gene encodes CDR1 MNHEY and CDR2 SMNVEV (reference sequence). CDR3 amino acids: CASSLSLETREQYF.

The chain links TRBV21-1 to TRBJ2-1; TCRdb lists TRBD1, though no DNA is available to test this call. TRBV21-1 is tagged as a pseudogene. There are 20 residues in the CDR3. The CDR3 sequence: CASSKDGRGQPARTYNEQFF.

The rearrangement links TRBV25-1 to TRBJ2-7; TCRdb designates TRBD2, a call that cannot be tested without DNA. The CDR3 sequence is 14 residues long. Germline V gene data show CDR1 as MGHDK and CDR2 as SYGVNS. CDR3 loop: CASSDYGGIYEQYF.

The J gene is TRBJ2-1, the V gene TRBV20-1; the D call of TRBD2 rests on TCRdb alone, since no DNA is present to check it. The CDR3 consists of 13 residues. Germline V gene lookup returns CDR1 DFQATT and CDR2 SNEGSKA (reference sequence). This CDR3 is CSLSGRRYNEQFF.

This sequence joins TRBV6-2 or TRBV6-3 and TRBJ1-1. Germline assignment: CDR1 MNHEY and CDR2 SVGEGT. The CDR3 loop spans 12 amino acids. CDR3: CASSQRDTEAFF.

The J gene is TRBJ1-4, the V gene TRBV7-9; lacking DNA, the TRBD1 call made by TCRdb goes unchecked. Germline assignment: CDR1 SEHNR and CDR2 FQNEAQ (reference sequence). CDR3 length equals 14 residues. The CDR3 spells CASSSPEQGAGWFF.

The chain links TRBV5-1 to TRBJ1-3; TCRdb's D call, TRBD1, is unchecked because there is no DNA. The CDR3 contains 15 residues. The germline CDR1 and CDR2 sequences are SGHRS and YFSETQ. The CDR3: CASSLTGGSGNTIYF.

The rearrangement links TRBV30 to TRBJ2-5; lacking DNA, the TRBD2 call made by TCRdb goes unchecked. The germline V gene encodes CDR1 GTSNPN and CDR2 SVGIG (reference sequence). The CDR3 contains 13 residues. The CDR3 sequence is CAWSVKGAATQYF.

The chain uses TRBV19 and TRBJ2-3; TCRdb's D gene call, TRBD1, goes unchecked for lack of DNA. The CDR3 has 14 residues. The germline gives CDR1 LNHDA, CDR2 SQIVND (reference sequence). The CDR3 is CASSMGGAADTQYF.

This chain uses TRBV7-9 with TRBJ1-1; the D call from TCRdb, TRBD1, cannot be confirmed without DNA. Germline assignment: CDR1 SEHNR and CDR2 FQNEAQ (reference sequence). There are 15 residues in the CDR3. The CDR3 spells CASKGATSMNTEAFF.

The chain recombines TRBV3-1 with TRBJ2-2. Germline V gene data show CDR1 as LGHDT and CDR2 as YNNKEL (reference sequence). The length of the CDR3 is 13 residues. The CDR3 sequence is CASSPLNTGELFF.

The V and J genes are TRBV4-3 and TRBJ2-6; TCRdb proposes TRBD1, but this gene call is untestable without DNA. The germline CDR1 and CDR2 sequences are LGHNA and YSLEER. CDR3 length equals 15 residues. CDR3 loop: CASSQGQGGANVLTF.

This sequence joins TRBV7-2 and TRBJ2-7. In germline, CDR1 is SGHTA, CDR2 FQGNSA. The CDR3 is 13 residues long. The CDR3 sequence is CASSLAEAAPVYF.

The rearrangement joins TRBV6-1 to TRBJ1-5; absent DNA, TCRdb's TRBD1 call cannot be checked. Germline-derived CDR1 and CDR2 are MNHNS and SASEGT. The CDR3 sequence is 13 residues long. CDR3 sequence reads: CASQGQVYQPQHF.

CDR3 residues: CASSSTEYGYTF. The chain employs TRBV5-1 and TRBJ1-2; no DNA is available, so the TRBD1 call from TCRdb remains unchecked. Germline V gene lookup returns CDR1 SGHRS and CDR2 YFSETQ. The CDR3 spans 12 residues.

The J gene is TRBJ2-3, the V gene TRBV5-1; TCRdb's D call, TRBD2, is unchecked because there is no DNA. The CDR3 totals 16 residues. The germline V gene has CDR1 SGHRS and CDR2 YFSETQ. This chain's CDR3 is CASRPVGGASTDTQYF.

CDR3 amino acids: CASSQGAGLNEKLFF. The chain links TRBV4-1 to TRBJ1-4; without DNA, the TCRdb call of TRBD1 cannot be checked. The CDR3 sequence is 15 residues long. Per germline, CDR1 MGHRA and CDR2 YSYEKL.

This sequence joins TRBV7-2 and TRBJ1-6; the D call of TRBD1 rests on TCRdb alone, since no DNA is present to check it. The CDR3 runs to 17 residues. Germline CDR1 and CDR2: SGHTA and FQGNSA. CDR3 sequence: CASSLGGAGNYNSPLHF. Full variable domain (outside the CDR3, taken from reference TRBV7-2 and TRBJ1-6): GAGVSQSPSNKVTEKGKDVELRCDPISGHTALYWYRQSLGQGLEFLIYFQGNSAPDKSGLPSDRFSAERTGGSVSTLTIQRTQQEDSAVYLCASSLGGAGNYNSPLHFGNGTRLTVT.

The chain uses TRBV27 and TRBJ2-1; TCRdb's assignment of TRBD2 cannot be checked, as there is no DNA. Germline CDR1 is MNHEY and CDR2 is SMNVEV (reference sequence). The CDR3 length is 16 residues. CDR3 protein: CASSSSPDSKSNEQFF.

The chain links TRBV7-9 to TRBJ2-1; the TCRdb call, TRBD1, lacks DNA for checking. Germline V CDR1 and CDR2: SEHNR, FQNEAQ (reference sequence). The CDR3 contains 14 residues. The CDR3 loop is CASSLASWGNEQFF.